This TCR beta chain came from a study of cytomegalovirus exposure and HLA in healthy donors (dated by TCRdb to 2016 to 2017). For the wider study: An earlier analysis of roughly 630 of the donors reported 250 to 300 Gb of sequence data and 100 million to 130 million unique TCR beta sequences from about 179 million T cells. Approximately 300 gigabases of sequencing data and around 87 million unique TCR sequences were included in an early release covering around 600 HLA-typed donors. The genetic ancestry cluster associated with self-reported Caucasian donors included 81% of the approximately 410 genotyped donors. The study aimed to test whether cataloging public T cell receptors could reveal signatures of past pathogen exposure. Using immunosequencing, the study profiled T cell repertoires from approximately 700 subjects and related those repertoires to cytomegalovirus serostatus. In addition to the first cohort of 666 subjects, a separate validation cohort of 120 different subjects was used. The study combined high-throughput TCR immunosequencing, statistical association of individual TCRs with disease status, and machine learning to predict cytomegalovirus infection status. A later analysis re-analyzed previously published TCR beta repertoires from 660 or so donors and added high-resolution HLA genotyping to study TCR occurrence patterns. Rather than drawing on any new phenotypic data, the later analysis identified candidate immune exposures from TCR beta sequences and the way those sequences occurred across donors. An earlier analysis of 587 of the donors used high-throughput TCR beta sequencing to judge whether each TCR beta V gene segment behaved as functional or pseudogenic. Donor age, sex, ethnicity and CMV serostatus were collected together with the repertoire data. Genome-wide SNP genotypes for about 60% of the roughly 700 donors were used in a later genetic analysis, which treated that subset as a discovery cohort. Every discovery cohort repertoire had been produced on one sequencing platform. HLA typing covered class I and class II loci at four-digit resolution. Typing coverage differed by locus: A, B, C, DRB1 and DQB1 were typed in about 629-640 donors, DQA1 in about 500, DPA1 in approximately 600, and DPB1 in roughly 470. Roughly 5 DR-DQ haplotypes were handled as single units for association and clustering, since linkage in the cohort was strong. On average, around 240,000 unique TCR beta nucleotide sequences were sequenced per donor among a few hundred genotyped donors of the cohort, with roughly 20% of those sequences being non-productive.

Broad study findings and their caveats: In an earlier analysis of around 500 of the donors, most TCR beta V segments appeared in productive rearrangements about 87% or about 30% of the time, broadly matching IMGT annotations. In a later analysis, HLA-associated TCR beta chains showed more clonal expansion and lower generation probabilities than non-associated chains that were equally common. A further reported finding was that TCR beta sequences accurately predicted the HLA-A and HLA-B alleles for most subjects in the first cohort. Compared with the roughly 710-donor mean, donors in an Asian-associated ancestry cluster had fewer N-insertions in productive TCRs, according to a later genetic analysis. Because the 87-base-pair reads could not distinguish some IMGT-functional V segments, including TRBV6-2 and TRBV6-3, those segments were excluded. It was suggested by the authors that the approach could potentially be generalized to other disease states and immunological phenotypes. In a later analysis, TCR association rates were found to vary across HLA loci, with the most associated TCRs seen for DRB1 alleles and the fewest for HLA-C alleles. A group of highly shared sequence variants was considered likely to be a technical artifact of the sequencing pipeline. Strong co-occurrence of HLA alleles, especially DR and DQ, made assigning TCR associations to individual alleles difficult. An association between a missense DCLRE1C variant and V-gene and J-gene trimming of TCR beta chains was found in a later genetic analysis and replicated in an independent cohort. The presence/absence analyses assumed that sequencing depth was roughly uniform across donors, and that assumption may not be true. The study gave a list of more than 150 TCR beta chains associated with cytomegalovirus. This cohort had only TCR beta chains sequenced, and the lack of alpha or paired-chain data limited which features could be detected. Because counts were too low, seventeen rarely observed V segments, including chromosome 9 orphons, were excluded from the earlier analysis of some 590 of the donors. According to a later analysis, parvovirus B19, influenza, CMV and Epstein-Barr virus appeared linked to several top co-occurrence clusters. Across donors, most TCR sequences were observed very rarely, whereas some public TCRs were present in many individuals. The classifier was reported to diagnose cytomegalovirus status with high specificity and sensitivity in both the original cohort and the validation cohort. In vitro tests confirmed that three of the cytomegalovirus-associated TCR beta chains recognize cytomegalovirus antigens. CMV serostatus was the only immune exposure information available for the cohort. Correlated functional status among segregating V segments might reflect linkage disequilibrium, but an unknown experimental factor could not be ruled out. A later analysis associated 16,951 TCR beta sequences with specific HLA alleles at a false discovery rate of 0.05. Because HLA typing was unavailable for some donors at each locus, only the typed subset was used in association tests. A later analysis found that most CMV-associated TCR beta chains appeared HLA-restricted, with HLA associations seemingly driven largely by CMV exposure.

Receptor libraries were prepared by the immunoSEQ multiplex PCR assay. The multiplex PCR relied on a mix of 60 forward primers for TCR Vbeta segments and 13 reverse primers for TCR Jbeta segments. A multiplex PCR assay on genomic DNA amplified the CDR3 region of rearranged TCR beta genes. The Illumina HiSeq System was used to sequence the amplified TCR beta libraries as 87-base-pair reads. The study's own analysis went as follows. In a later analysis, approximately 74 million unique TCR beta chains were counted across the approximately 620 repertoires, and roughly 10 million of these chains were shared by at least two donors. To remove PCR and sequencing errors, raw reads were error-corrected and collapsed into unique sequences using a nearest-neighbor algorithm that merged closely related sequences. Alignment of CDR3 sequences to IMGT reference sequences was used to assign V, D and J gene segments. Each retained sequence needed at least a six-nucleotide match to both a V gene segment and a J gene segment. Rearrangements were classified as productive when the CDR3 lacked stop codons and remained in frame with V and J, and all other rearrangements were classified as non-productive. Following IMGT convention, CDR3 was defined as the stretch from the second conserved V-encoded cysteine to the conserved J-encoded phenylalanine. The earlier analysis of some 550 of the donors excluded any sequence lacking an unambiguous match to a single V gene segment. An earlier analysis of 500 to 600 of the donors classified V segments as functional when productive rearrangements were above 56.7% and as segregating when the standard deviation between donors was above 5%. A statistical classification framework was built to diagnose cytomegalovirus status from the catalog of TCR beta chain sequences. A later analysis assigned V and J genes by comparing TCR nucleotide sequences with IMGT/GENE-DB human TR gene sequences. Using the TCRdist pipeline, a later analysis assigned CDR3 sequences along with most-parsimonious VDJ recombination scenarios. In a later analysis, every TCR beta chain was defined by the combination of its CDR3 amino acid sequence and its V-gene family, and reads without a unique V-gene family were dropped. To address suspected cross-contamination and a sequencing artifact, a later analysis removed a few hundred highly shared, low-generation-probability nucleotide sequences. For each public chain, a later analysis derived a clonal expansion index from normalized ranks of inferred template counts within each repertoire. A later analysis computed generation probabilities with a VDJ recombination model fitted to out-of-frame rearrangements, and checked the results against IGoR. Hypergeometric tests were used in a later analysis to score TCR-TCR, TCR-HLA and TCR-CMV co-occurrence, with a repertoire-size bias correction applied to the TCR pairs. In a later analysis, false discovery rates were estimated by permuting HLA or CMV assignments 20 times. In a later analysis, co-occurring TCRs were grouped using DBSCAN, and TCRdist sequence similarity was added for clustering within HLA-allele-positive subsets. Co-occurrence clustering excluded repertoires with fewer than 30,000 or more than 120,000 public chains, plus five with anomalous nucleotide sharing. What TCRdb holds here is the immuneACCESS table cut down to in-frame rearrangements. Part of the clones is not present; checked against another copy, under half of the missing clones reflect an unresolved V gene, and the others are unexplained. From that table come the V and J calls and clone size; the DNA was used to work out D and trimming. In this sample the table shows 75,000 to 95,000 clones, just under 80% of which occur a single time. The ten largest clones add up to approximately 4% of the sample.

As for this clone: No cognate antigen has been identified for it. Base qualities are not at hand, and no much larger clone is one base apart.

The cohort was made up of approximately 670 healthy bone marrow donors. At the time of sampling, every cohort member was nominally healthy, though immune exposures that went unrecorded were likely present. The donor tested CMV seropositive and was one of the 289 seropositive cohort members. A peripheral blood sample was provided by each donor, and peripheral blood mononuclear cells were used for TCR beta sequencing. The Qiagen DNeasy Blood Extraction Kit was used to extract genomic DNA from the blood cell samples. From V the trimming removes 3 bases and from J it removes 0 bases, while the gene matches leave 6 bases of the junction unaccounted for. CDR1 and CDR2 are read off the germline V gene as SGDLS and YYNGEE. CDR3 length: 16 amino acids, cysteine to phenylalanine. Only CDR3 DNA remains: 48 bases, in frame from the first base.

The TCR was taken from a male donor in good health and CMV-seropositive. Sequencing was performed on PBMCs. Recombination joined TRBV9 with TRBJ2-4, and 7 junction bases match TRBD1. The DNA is TGTGCCAGCAGCGCTGGGGACAGACTAGCCAAAAACATTCAGTACTTC. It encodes CASSAGDRLAKNIQYF.